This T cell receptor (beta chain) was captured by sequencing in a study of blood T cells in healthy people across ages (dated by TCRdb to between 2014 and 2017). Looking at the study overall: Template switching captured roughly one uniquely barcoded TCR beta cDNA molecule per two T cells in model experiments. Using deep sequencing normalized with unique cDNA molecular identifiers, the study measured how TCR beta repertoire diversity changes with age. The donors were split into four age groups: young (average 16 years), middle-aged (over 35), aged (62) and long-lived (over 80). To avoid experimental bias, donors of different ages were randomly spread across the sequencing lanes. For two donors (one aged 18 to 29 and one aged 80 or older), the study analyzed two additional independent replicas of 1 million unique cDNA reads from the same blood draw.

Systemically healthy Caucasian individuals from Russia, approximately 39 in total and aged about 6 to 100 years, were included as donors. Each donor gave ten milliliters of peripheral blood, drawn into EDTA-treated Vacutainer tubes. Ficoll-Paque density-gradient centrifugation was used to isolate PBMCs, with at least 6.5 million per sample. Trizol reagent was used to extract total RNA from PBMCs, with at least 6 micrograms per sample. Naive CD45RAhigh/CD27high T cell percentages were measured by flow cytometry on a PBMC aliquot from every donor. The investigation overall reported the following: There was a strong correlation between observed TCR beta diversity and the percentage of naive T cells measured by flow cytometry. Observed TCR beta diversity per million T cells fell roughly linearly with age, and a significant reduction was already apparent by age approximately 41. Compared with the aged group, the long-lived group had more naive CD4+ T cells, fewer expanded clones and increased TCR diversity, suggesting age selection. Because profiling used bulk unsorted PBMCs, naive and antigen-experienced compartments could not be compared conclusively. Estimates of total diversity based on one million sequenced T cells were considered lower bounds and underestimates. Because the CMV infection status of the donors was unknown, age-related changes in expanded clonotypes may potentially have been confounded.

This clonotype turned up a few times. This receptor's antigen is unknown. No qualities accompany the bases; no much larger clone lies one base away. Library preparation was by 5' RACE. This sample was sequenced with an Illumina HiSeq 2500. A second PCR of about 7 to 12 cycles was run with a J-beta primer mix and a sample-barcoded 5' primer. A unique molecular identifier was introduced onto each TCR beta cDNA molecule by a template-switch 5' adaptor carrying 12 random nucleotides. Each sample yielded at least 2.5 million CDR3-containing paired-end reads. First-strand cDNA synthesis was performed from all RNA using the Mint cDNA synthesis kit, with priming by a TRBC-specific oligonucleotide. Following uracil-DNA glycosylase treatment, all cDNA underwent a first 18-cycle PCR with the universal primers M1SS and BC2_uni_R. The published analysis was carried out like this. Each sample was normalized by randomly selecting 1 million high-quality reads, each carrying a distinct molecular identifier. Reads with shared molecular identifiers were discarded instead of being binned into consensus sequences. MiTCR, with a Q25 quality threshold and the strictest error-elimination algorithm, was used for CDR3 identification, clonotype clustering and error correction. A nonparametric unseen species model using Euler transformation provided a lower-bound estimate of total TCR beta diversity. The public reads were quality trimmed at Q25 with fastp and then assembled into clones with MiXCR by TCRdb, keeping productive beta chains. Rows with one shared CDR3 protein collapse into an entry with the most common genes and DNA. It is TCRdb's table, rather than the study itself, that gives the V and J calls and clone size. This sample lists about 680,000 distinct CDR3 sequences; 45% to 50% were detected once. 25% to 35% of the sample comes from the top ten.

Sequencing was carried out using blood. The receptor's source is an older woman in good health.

The base sequence is TGTGCCTCGGGGACAGGCGGGGAGCAGTTCTTC. Its product reads: CASGTGGEQFF. The V gene is TRBV7-6 and the J gene is TRBJ2-1, with 8 bases aligning to TRBD1. The CDR3 starts with the cysteine, ends with the phenylalanine, and has 11 residues. Only the CDR3 part of the read is kept: 33 bases, read in frame from the first base. CDR1 and CDR2 are read off the germline V gene as SGHVS and FNYEAQ. V and J are trimmed by 11 bases and 10 bases, and the gene matches miss 7 bases of the junction. Outside the CDR3, residues come from the reference TRBV7-6 and TRBJ2-1 proteins, so the full variable domain is: GAGVSQSPRYKVTKRGQDVALRCDPISGHVSLYWYRQALGQGPEFLTYFNYEAQQDKSGLPNDRFSAERPEGSISTLTIQRTEQRDSAMYRCASGTGGEQFFGPGTRLTVL.